Listed below are T cell receptor beta chains from one sample, sequenced in a study of sequential checkpoint blockade in melanoma. TCRdb's table, derived via immunoSEQ multiplex PCR, lists solely in-frame clones and lacks some. The sample consists of roughly 31,000 clones, approximately 86% of them appearing once. This sample comprised CD8+ T cells sorted from blood (inferred from file names), obtained from a patient given nivolumab and ipilimumab in sequence. The receptors stem from a human donor with melanoma. CDR3s include the opening cysteine and the closing phenylalanine or tryptophan. Each record gives: V gene, D gene, J gene, clone size, CDR3 DNA, CDR3 protein. A D gene is named only where the DNA matches it firmly. Clone size is not always given. Where it is, it says once, few, many or a class for expanded clones.

v_gene: TRBV4-1
d_gene: -
j_gene: TRBJ2-2
abundance: once
CDR3nt: TGCGCCAGCAGCCAAGGCGGCGGAGGAGTCGGCTACACCGGGGAGCTGTTTTTT
CDR3aa: CASSQGGGGVGYTGELFF

v_gene: TRBV30
d_gene: -
j_gene: TRBJ2-1
abundance: -
CDR3nt: TGTGCCTGGACTCACTCCAATAAGCAGTTCTTC
CDR3aa: CAWTHSNKQFF

v_gene: TRBV27
d_gene: -
j_gene: TRBJ2-1
abundance: -
CDR3nt: TGTGCCAGCAGTTTCCTCGGCAGGGGCAATGAGCAGTTCTTC
CDR3aa: CASSFLGRGNEQFF

v_gene: TRBV28
d_gene: TRBD1
j_gene: TRBJ1-5
abundance: few
CDR3nt: TGTGCCAGCAGTTCCCACTCGGGGACAGGGGATCAGCCCCAGCATTTT
CDR3aa: CASSSHSGTGDQPQHF

v_gene: TRBV6-5
d_gene: TRBD1
j_gene: TRBJ1-1
abundance: once
CDR3nt: TGTGCCAGCAGGTTGACAGGGCCCCCCGGCACTGAAGCTTTCTTT
CDR3aa: CASRLTGPPGTEAFF

v_gene: TRBV6-5
d_gene: TRBD2
j_gene: TRBJ2-3
abundance: -
CDR3nt: TGTGCCAGCAGCGGACTAGCGACAGATACGCAGTATTTT
CDR3aa: CASSGLATDTQYF

v_gene: TRBV19
d_gene: TRBD2
j_gene: TRBJ2-7
abundance: -
CDR3nt: TGTGCCAGTAGTATGCCTAGCGGGGGCCTGAGGGAGCAGTACTTC
CDR3aa: CASSMPSGGLREQYF

v_gene: TRBV28
d_gene: TRBD1
j_gene: TRBJ2-5
abundance: -
CDR3nt: TGTGCCAGCAGTTCCCCCGAAAACAGGGGGCTAATGGAAGAGACCCAGTACTTC
CDR3aa: CASSSPENRGLMEETQYF

v_gene: TRBV5-6
d_gene: TRBD2
j_gene: TRBJ2-3
abundance: -
CDR3nt: TGTGCCAGCAGCGAGCCAGCGGGAGCGGTAGATACGCAGTATTTT
CDR3aa: CASSEPAGAVDTQYF

v_gene: TRBV7-2
d_gene: TRBD1
j_gene: TRBJ1-2
abundance: -
CDR3nt: TGTGCCAGCAGCTTGGTCAGGGGGTCTTATGGCTACACCTTC
CDR3aa: CASSLVRGSYGYTF

v_gene: TRBV7-9
d_gene: TRBD1
j_gene: TRBJ2-2
abundance: -
CDR3nt: TGTGCCAGCAGCCAAAGGACAGGGGGGCCGAACACCGGGGAGCTGTTTTTT
CDR3aa: CASSQRTGGPNTGELFF

v_gene: TRBV28
d_gene: -
j_gene: TRBJ2-7
abundance: once
CDR3nt: TGTGCCAGCATCCTTCGGGGGAGCTCCTACGAGCAGTACTTC
CDR3aa: CASILRGSSYEQYF

v_gene: TRBV29-1
d_gene: -
j_gene: TRBJ1-1
abundance: -
CDR3nt: TGCAGCGTTGATGACGGGTCGAACACTGAAGCTTTCTTT
CDR3aa: CSVDDGSNTEAFF

v_gene: TRBV11-2
d_gene: -
j_gene: TRBJ2-5
abundance: -
CDR3nt: TGTGCCAGCAGCTACGGGGAAGAGACCCAGTACTTC
CDR3aa: CASSYGEETQYF

v_gene: TRBV5-1
d_gene: -
j_gene: TRBJ2-7
abundance: -
CDR3nt: TGCGCCAGCAGCTCCGGACTGGCTTCCTACGAGCAGTACTTC
CDR3aa: CASSSGLASYEQYF

v_gene: TRBV28
d_gene: -
j_gene: TRBJ1-6
abundance: -
CDR3nt: TGTGCCAGCAGTTTGCTTGCGGGACTTATAGATTCACCCCTCCACTTT
CDR3aa: CASSLLAGLIDSPLHF

v_gene: TRBV2
d_gene: TRBD1
j_gene: TRBJ2-7
abundance: -
CDR3nt: TGTGCCAGCAGCGCCTCGGAGGGACAGGGATTCTACGAGCAGTACTTC
CDR3aa: CASSASEGQGFYEQYF

v_gene: TRBV27
d_gene: -
j_gene: TRBJ2-7
abundance: -
CDR3nt: TGTGCCAGCGCTTACAAGTTCCGAACAGTGGCTTACGAGCAGTACTTC
CDR3aa: CASAYKFRTVAYEQYF